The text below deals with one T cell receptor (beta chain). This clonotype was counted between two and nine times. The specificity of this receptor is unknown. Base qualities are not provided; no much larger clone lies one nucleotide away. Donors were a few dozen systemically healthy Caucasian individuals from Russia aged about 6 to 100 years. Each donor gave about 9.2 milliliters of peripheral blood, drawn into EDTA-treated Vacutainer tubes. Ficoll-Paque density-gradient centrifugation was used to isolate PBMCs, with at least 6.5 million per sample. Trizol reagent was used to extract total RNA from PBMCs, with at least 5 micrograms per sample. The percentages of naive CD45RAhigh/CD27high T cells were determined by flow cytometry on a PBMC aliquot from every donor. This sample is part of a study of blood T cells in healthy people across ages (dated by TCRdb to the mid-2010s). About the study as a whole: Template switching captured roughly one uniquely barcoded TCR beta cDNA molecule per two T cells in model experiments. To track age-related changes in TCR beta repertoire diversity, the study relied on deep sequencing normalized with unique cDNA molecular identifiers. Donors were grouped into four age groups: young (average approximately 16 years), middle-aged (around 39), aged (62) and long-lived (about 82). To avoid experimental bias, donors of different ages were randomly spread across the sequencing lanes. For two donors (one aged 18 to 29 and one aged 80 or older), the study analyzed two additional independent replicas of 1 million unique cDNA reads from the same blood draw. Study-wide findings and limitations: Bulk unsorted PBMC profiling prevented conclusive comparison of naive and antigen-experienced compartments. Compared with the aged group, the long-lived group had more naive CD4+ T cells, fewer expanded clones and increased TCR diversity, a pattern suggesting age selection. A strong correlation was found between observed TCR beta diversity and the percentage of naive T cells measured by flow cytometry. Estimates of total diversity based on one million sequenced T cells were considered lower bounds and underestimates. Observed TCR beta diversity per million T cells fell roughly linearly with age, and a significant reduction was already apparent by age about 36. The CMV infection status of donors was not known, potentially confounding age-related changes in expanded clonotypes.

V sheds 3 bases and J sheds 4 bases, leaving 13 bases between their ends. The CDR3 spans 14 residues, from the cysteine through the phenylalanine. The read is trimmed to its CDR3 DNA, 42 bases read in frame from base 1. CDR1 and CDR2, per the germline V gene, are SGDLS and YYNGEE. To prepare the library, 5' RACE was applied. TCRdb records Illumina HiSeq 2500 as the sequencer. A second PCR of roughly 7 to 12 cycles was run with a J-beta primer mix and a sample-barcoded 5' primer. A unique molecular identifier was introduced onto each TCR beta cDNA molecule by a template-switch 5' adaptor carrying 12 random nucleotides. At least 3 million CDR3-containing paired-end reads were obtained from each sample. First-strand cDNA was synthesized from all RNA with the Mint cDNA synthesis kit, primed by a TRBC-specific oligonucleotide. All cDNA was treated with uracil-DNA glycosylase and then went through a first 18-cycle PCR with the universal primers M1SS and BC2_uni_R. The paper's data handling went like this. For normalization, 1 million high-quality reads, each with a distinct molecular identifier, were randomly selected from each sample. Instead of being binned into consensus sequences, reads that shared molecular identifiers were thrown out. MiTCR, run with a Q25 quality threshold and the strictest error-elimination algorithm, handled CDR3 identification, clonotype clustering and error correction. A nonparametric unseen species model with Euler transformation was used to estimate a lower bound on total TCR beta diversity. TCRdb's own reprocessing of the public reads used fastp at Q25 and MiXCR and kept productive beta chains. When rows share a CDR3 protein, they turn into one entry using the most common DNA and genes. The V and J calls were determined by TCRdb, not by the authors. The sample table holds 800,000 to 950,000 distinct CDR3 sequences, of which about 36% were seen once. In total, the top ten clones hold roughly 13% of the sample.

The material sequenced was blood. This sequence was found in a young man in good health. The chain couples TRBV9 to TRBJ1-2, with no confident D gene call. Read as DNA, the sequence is TGTGCCAGCAGCGGGACGGCCGGTAGCTATGGCTACACCTTC. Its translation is CASSGTAGSYGYTF.